In its sample, the clone carrying this TCR beta chain was seen many times. The time point here: newly diagnosed GD, antithyroid drugs for less than 3 months. The TCR library used RNA extracted from PBMCs. This CDR3 region has 17 residues. V dropped 2 bases and J dropped 1; count of bases not matched to a gene: 10. CDR1 MGHDK and CDR2 SYGVNS come from the germline V gene. HTBI primers from iRepertoire and Arm-PCR of CDR3 regions yielded the TCR beta libraries. TCRdb recomputed calls from the multiplex PCR reads with MiXCR, one row per CDR3 protein. The table shows hundreds of thousands of distinct CDR3 sequences, with about 16% occurring only once. The data were obtained in a study of regulatory T cells in long-lasting Graves disease.

The clonotype originates from a female donor with Graves disease. The material was peripheral blood mononuclear cells (PBMCs), obtained at new diagnosis, from a patient treated with antithyroid drugs. The chain uses TRBV25-1 and TRBJ1-1; 7 nucleotides agree with TRBD1. CDR3 in amino acids: CASSEGQDGNKNTEAFF. CDR3 DNA sequence: TGTGCCAGCAGTGAAGGACAGGACGGTAACAAGAACACTGAAGCTTTCTTT.